The 16 T cell receptor beta chains below were found in one sample sequenced in a study of post-analysis software for immune sequencing data. Study observations and caveats: Patients had higher frequencies than controls of about five TRBV segments, including TRBV5-6, TRBV5-1 and TRBV20-1.

Unique molecular identifiers were carried by the TCR beta cDNA libraries. MiXCR, applied by TCRdb to the PCR reads, yields one record per CDR3 protein. The sample consists of 820,000 or so distinct CDR3 sequences, about 50% of them appearing once. These receptors' antigens are unknown. Sequenced material: blood. The receptors were sampled from a girl between 10 and 17 years old with multiple sclerosis.

The rearrangement joins TRBV7-9 to TRBJ1-1; no reliable D call. CDR1 is SEHNR, CDR2 FQNEAQ, per germline (reference sequence). Trimming took 8 bases from V and 10 from J, leaving 8 bases between them. CDR3 size: 9 residues. The chain's CDR3 is CASGGSAFF. In DNA form, the CDR3 reads TGTGCCAGCGGCGGTTCAGCTTTCTTT.

The chain combines TRBV7-8 with TRBJ2-5; no firm D call. V gave up 6 bases and J gave up 2 bases, with 7 bases separating them. Germline values: CDR1 SGHVS, CDR2 FQNEAQ. The CDR3 spans 12 residues. The chain's CDR3 is CASSNRQETQYF. The CDR3, as DNA: TGTGCCAGCAGTAACAGACAAGAGACCCAGTACTTC. Full variable domain (outside the CDR3, taken from reference TRBV7-8 and TRBJ2-5): GAGVSQSPRYKVAKRGQDVALRCDPISGHVSLFWYQQALGQGPEFLTYFQNEAQLDKSGLPSDRFFAERPEGSVSTLKIQRTQQEDSAVYLCASSNRQETQYFGPGTRLLVL.

The rearrangement links TRBV29-1 to TRBJ2-7, with a possible D match to TRBD2 (6 bases). CDR3 length equals 14 residues. V was clipped by 5 bases and J by 6 bases, with 20 bases between them. From germline, CDR1 is SQVTM and CDR2 ANQGSEA. The CDR3: CSVLPGPRGSEQYF. CDR3 DNA sequence: TGCAGCGTTCTCCCGGGACCTCGGGGGTCCGAGCAGTACTTC.

The V gene is TRBV20-1, the J gene TRBJ2-3, with TRBD2 matching 8 bases. With 6 bases clipped from V and 4 bases from J, the junction kept 9 bases outside the gene matches. The CDR3 consists of 14 residues. Germline V gene lookup returns CDR1 DFQATT and CDR2 SNEGSKA (reference sequence). CDR3 sequence: CSARPGGQADTQYF. DNA of the CDR3: TGCAGTGCGAGACCGGGGGGGCAGGCAGATACGCAGTATTTT.

The V gene is TRBV20-1, the J gene TRBJ2-5; the D is unclear. CDR1 DFQATT and CDR2 SNEGSKA come from the germline V gene (reference sequence). The CDR3 has 12 residues. Trimming cost V 7 bases and J 5 bases, with 14 bases left between them. This CDR3 reads CSVPTKRETQYF. The CDR3 region has the DNA TGCAGTGTTCCAACTAAGAGGGAGACCCAGTACTTC.

This clonotype has only a few counts. The J gene is TRBJ2-1, the V gene TRBV2; D is ambiguous. Germline V lookup: CDR1 SNHLY, CDR2 FYNNEI. V was trimmed by 2 bases and J by 9 bases, leaving 8 bases between them. This CDR3 comprises 12 residues. CDR3 amino acids: CASSESRREQFF. In DNA, the CDR3 is TGTGCCAGCAGTGAATCTCGTCGTGAGCAGTTCTTC.

A few counts support this clonotype. This chain connects TRBV6-5 to TRBJ2-5; 8 nucleotides agree with TRBD1. Germline V gene sequence: CDR1 MNHEY, CDR2 SVGAGI. The CDR3 length is 16 residues. The V and J ends lost 0 bases and 5 bases, in that order; junction bases with no gene match: 8. Written as DNA, the CDR3 is TGTGCCAGCAGTTACTCCCGGACAGGGACGGTGGAGACCCAGTACTTC. This sequence encodes CASSYSRTGTVETQYF.

In its sample, this clonotype was seen a few times. This chain joins TRBV2 and TRBJ1-2; perhaps TRBD1 as D (5 bases). Germline V gives CDR1 SNHLY, CDR2 FYNNEI. Trimming cost V 6 bases and J 2 bases, with 10 bases left between them. The CDR3 is made up of 13 amino acids. The CDR3 DNA is TGTGCCAGCAGCCGACAGAAAAACTATGGCTACACCTTC. Protein sequence: CASSRQKNYGYTF.

This rearrangement joins TRBV4-2 to TRBJ2-4; D might be TRBD1 (6 bases). This CDR3 spans 12 amino acids. The ends were cut back, 1 base at V and 13 bases at J, with 11 bases in the middle. Germline assignment: CDR1 LGHNA and CDR2 YNFKEQ. CDR3 region: CASSQGNREQYF. In DNA, the CDR3 is TGTGCCAGCAGCCAAGGTAACAGGGAGCAGTACTTC.

This clonotype was seen only a few times. V usage is TRBV25-1 and J usage is TRBJ1-2; D remains ambiguous. Looked up from germline, CDR1 is MGHDK and CDR2 is SYGVNS. With 4 bases removed from V and 4 bases from J, the gap between germline ends came to 7 bases. The CDR3 is 12 residues long. The CDR3 DNA reads TGTGCCAGCAGTGTGGCAGCCTATGGCTACACCTTC. Translated, it gives CASSVAAYGYTF.

This rearrangement joins TRBV6-4 to TRBJ2-3; the match to TRBD2 covers 10 bases. V shed 5 bases and J 4 bases; nucleotides not matched to a gene: 9. The V gene's germline CDR1 is MRHNA and CDR2 SNTAGT. The CDR3 totals 16 residues. The CDR3 spells CASSPQGAGGSDTQYF. In DNA form, the CDR3 reads TGTGCCAGCAGTCCCCAAGGAGCGGGAGGGTCAGATACGCAGTATTTT.

V gene TRBV7-9 combines with J gene TRBJ1-6; D not certain. The germline V and J ends were trimmed by 6 bases and 4 bases, with 10 bases remaining between them. Germline V gene lookup returns CDR1 SEHNR and CDR2 FQNEAQ (reference sequence). This CDR3 is 14 amino acids long. This CDR3 reads CASRGIGYNSPLHF. The CDR3 region has the DNA TGTGCCAGCAGAGGGATAGGGTATAATTCACCCCTCCACTTT.

CDR3 in amino acids: CASSLGTGDGGTEAFF. The CDR3 nucleotides read TGCGCCAGCAGCTTGGGGACAGGGGACGGTGGCACTGAAGCTTTCTTT. V usage is TRBV5-1 and J usage is TRBJ1-1; 9 nucleotides line up with TRBD1. Trimming at V came to 0 bases and at J to 4 bases, leaving 7 bases not matched to a gene. Germline V gene sequence: CDR1 SGHRS, CDR2 YFSETQ. The CDR3 sequence is 16 residues long.

Concerning this clonotype itself: This likely comes from a read error, as the CDR3 has no conserved phenylalanine or tryptophan at its end. This chain uses TRBV20-1 with TRBJ2-7; 8 bases fit TRBD1. Trimming took 0 bases from V and 9 from J; bases not matched to a gene: 7. The germline gives CDR1 DFQATT, CDR2 SNEGSKA (reference sequence). The CDR3 extends over 13 amino acids. DNA for the CDR3: TGCAGTGCTAGAGATGAACAGGGGGTGCGGCAGTACTAC. This translates into CSARDEQGVRQYY.

The chain has TRBV14 and TRBJ1-2; 7 bases fit TRBD1. Trimming removed 2 bases from V and 4 bases from J; junction bases left unmatched: 7. Germline V CDR1 and CDR2: SGHDN, FVKESK. The CDR3 sequence is 15 residues long. The CDR3 protein is CASSQIQGSGYGYTF. CDR3 nucleotide sequence: TGTGCCAGCAGCCAAATACAGGGGTCTGGCTATGGCTACACCTTC.

This clonotype has only a few counts. The genes are TRBV6-5 and TRBJ1-1, with a tentative D call TRBD1 (5 bases). With 0 bases removed from V and 6 bases from J, the gap between germline ends came to 11 bases. This CDR3 comprises 14 residues. Germline V gene data show CDR1 as MNHEY and CDR2 as SVGAGI. The DNA for the CDR3 is TGTGCCAGCAGTTACTCTAGGGGAACCTCTGAAGCTTTCTTT. It specifies CASSYSRGTSEAFF.